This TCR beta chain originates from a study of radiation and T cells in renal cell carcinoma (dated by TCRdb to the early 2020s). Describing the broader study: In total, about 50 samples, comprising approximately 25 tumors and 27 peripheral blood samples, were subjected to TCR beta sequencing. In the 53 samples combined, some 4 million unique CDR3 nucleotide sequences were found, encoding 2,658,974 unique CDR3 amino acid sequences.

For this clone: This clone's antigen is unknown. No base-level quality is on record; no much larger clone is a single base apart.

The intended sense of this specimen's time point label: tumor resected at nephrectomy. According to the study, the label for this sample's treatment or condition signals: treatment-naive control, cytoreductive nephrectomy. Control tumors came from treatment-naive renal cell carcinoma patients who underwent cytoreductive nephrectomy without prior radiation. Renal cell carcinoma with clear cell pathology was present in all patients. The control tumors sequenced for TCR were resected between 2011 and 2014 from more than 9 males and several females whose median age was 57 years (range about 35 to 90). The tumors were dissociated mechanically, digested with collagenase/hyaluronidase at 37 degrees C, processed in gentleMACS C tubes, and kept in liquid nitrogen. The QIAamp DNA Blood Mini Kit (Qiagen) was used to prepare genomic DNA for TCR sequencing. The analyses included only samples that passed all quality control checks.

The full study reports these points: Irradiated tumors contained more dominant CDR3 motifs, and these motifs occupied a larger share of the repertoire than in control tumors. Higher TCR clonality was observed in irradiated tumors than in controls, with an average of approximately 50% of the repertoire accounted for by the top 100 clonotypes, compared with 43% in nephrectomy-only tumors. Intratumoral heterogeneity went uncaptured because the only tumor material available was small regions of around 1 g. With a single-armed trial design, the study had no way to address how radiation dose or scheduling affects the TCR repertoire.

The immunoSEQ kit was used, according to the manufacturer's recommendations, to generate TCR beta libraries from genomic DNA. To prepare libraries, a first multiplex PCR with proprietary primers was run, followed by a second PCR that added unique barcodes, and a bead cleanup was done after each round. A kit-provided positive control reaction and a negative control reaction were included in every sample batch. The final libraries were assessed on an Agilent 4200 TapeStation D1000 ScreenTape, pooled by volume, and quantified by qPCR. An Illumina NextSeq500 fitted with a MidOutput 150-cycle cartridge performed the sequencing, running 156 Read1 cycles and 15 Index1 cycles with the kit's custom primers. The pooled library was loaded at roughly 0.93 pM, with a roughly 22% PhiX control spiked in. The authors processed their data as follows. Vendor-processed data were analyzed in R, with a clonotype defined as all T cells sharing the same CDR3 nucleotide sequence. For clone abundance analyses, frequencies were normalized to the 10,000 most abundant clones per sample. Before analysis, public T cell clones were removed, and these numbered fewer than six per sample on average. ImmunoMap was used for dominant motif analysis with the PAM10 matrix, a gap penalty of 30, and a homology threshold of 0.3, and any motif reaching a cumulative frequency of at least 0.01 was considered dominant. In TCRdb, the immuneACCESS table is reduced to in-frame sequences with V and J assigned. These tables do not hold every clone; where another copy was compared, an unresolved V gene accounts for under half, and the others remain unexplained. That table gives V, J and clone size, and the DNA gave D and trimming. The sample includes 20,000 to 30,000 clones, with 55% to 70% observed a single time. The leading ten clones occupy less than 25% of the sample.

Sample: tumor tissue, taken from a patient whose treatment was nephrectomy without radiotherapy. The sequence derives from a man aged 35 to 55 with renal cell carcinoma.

The DNA sequence follows: TGTGCCAGCACCCTAGGGCCAACTAATGAAAAACTGTTTTTT. This encodes CASTLGPTNEKLFF. This chain is built from TRBV9 and TRBJ1-4; no D gene is confidently identified. Taken from the germline V gene, the CDR1 and CDR2 loops are SGDLS and YYNGEE. Deletion took 6 bases off V and 0 bases off J, with a span of 9 bases between the germline ends. Spanning cysteine to phenylalanine, the CDR3 consists of 14 amino acids. Kept here is only the CDR3 DNA, which spans 42 bases and is read in frame from base 1.